What follows describes a single TCR beta chain. Its matching antigen is unknown. Trimming removed 3 bases at V and 1 base at J, with 6 bases between. CDR3 length equals 13 residues. Germline V CDR1 and CDR2: SNHLY, FYNNEI. The source of the sample is a study of cytomegalovirus exposure and HLA in healthy donors. Study-wide findings and caveats: Later genetic work tied a missense DCLRE1C variant to beta-chain V and J trimming. A later analysis showed that HLA-associated TCR beta chains had undergone more clonal expansion than equally common others. Reports described diagnosis of cytomegalovirus status by the classifier as highly specific and sensitive. Some V segments, including TRBV6-2 and TRBV6-3, were excluded as indistinguishable.

60 Vbeta and 13 Jbeta primers were used in PCR. The assay was immunoSEQ multiplex PCR, and TCRdb's table has in-frame clones only and misses some. The sample contains about 57,000 clones, 75% to 85% of which appear only once. The sequence derives from a man aged 25 to 40 in good health and CMV-seronegative. The source material was PBMCs. The chain recombines TRBV2 with TRBJ1-1; D not certain. The CDR3 DNA is TGTGCCAGCAGTGACAGGAAGAACACTGAAGCTTTCTTT. It encodes CASSDRKNTEAFF.